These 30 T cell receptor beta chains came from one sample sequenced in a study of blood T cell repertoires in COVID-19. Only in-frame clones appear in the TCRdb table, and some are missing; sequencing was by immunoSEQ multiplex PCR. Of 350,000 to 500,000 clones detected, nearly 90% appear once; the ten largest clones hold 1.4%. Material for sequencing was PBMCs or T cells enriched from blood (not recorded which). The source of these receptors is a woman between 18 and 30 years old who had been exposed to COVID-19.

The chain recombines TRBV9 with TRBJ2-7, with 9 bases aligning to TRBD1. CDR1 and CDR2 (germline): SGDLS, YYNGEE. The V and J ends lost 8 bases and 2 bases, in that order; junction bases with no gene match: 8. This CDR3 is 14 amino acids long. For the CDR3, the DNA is TGTGCCAGTTCTCCGGGACAGGGCGCCTACGAGCAGTACTTC. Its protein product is CASSPGQGAYEQYF. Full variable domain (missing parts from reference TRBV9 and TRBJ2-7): DSGVTQTPKHLITATGQRVTLRCSPRSGDLSVYWYQQSLDQGLQFLIQYYNGEERAKGNILERFSAQQFPDLHSELNLSSLELGDSALYFCASSPGQGAYEQYFGPGTRLTVT.

The chain's CDR3 is CASSLVPGLAGVGEQFF. As DNA, the CDR3 is TGTGCCAGCAGCTTAGTCCCGGGACTAGCGGGAGTCGGGGAGCAGTTCTTC. V gene TRBV11-3 combines with J gene TRBJ2-1, with 14 bases identical to TRBD2. Germline CDR1 SGHNT, CDR2 YENEEA. With 1 base clipped from V and 10 bases from J, the junction kept 9 bases outside the gene matches. The CDR3 is made up of 17 amino acids.

CDR3 residues: CASSIIGQGRYEQYF. CDR3 nucleotide sequence: TGTGCCAGTAGTATAATCGGGCAGGGGCGCTACGAGCAGTACTTC. The V gene is TRBV19, the J gene TRBJ2-7, with a possible D match to TRBD1 (6 bases). This CDR3 has 15 residues. V lost 2 bases to trimming and J lost 3 bases, with 14 bases between them. Germline CDR1 reads LNHDA; CDR2 reads SQIVND (reference sequence).

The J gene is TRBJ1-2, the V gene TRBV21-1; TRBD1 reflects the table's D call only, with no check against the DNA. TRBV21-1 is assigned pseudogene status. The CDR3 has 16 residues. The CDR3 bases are TGTGCCAGCACCTTAAAAAGGGGAAACAGCCCGGATGGCTACACCTTC. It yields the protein CASTLKRGNSPDGYTF.

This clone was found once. The DNA for the CDR3 is TGTGCCAGCAGCTTTGGGCTCTACGAGCAGTACTTC. Translation gives CASSFGLYEQYF. V and J are TRBV5-8 and TRBJ2-7; D is undetermined. The V end was cut by 2 bases, the J end by 3 bases, with 6 bases between. Per the germline V gene, CDR1 is SGHTS and CDR2 is YDEGEE. CDR3 size: 12 residues.

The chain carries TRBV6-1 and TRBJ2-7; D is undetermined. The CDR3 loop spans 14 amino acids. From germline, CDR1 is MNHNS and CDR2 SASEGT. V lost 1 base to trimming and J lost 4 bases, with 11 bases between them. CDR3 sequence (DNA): TGTGCCAGCAGTGAAGGAGGCATTTCTTACGAGCAGTACTTC. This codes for CASSEGGISYEQYF.

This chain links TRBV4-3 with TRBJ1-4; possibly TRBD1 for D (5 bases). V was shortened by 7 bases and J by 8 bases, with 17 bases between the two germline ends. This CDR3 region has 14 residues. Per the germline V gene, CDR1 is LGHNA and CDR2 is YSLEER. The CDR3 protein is CASKQDEWGEKLFF. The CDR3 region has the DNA TGCGCCAGCAAACAGGATGAGTGGGGAGAAAAACTGTTTTTT.

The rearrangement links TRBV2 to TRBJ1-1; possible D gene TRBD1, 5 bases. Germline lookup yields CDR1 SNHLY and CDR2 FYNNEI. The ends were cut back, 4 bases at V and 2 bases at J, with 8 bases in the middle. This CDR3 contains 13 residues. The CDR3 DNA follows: TGTGCCAGCAGTGGGACAAGAAACACTGAAGCTTTCTTT. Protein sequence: CASSGTRNTEAFF.

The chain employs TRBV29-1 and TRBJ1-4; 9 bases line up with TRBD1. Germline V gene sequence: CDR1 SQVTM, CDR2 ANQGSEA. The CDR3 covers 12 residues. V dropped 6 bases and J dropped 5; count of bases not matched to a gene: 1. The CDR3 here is CSVGTGNEKLFF. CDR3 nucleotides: TGCAGCGTGGGGACAGGGAATGAAAAACTGTTTTTT.

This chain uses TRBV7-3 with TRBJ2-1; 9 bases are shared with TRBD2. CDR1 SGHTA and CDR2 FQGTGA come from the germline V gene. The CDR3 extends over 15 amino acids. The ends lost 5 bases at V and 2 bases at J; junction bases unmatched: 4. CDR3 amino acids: CASSVSGGTYNEQFF. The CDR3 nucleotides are TGTGCCAGCAGCGTCAGCGGGGGGACCTACAATGAGCAGTTCTTC.

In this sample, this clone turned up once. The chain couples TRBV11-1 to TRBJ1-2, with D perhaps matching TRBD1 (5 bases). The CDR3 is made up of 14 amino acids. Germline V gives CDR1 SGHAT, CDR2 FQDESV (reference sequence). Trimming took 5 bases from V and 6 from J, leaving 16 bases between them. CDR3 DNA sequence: TGTGCCAGCAGCACGGACAAGGGGTTCCATGGCTACACCTTC. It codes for CASSTDKGFHGYTF.

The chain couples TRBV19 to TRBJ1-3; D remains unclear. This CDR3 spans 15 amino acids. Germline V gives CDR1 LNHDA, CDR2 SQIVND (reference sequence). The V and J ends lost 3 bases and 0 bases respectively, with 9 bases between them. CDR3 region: CASSISTGSGNTIYF. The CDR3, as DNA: TGTGCCAGTAGTATTTCGACTGGCTCTGGAAACACCATATATTTT.

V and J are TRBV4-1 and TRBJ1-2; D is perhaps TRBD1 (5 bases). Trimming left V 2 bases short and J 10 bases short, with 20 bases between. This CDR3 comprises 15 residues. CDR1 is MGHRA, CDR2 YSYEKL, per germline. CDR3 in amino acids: CASSQSRFGAQDYTF. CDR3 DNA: TGCGCCAGCAGCCAATCACGGTTTGGGGCTCAGGACTACACCTTC.

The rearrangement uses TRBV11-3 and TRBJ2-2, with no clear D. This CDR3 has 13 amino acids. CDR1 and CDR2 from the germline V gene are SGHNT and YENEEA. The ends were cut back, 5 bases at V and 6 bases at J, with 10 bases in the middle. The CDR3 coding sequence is TGTGCCAGCAGCCTTCCCCCCCCCGGGGAGCTGTTTTTT. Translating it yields CASSLPPPGELFF. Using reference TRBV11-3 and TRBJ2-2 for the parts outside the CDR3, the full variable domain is EAGVVQSPRYKIIEKKQPVAFWCNPISGHNTLYWYLQNLGQGPELLIRYENEEAVDDSQLPKDRFSAERLKGVDSTLKIQPAELGDSAVYLCASSLPPPGELFFGEGSRLTVL.

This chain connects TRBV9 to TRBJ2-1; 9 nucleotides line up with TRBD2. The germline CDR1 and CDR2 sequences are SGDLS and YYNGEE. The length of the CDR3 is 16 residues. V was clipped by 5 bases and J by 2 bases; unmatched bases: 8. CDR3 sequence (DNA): TGTGCCAGCAGGGCCCTAGGCGGGGGGGCCTACAATGAGCAGTTCTTC. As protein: CASRALGGGAYNEQFF.

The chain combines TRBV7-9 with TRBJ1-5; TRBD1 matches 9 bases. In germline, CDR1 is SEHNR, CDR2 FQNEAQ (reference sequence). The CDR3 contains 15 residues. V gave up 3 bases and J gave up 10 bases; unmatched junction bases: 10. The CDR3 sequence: CASSFSGDRALPQHF. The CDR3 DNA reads TGTGCCAGCAGCTTTAGTGGGGACAGGGCCCTACCCCAGCATTTT.

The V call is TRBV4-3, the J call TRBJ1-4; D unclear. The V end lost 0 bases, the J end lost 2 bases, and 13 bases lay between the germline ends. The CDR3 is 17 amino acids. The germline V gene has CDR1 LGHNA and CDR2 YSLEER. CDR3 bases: TGCGCCAGCAGCCAAGATCTTTCAGGCAGGACTAATGAAAAACTGTTTTTT. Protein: CASSQDLSGRTNEKLFF.

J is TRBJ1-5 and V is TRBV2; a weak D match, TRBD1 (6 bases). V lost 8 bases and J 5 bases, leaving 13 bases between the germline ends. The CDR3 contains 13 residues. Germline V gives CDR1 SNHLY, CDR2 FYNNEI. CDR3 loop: CASGTQGYQPQHF. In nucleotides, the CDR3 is TGTGCCAGCGGAACACAGGGCTATCAGCCCCAGCATTTT.

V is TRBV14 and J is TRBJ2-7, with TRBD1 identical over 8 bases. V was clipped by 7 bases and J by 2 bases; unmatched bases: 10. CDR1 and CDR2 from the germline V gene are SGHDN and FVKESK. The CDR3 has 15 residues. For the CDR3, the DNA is TGTGCCAGCACCGCGACAGGGGTCCCTCCCTACGAGCAGTACTTC. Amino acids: CASTATGVPPYEQYF.

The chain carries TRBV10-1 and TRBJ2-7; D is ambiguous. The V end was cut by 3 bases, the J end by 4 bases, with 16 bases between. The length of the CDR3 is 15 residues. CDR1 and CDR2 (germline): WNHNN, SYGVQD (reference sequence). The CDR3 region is CASSDPVALPYEQYF. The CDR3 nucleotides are TGCGCCAGCAGTGATCCGGTAGCCCTCCCTTACGAGCAGTACTTC.

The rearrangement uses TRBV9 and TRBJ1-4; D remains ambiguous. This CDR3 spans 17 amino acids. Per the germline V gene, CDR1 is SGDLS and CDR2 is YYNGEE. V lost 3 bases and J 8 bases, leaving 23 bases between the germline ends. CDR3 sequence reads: CASSARVLGDRMEKLFF. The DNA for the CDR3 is TGTGCCAGCAGCGCCCGAGTACTCGGGGATAGGATGGAAAAACTGTTTTTT.

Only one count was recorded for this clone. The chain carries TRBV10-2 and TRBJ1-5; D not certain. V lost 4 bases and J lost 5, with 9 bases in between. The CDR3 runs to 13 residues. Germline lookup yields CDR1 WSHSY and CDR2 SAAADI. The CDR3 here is CASSVADYQPQHF. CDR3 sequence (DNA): TGCGCCAGCAGTGTAGCAGATTATCAGCCCCAGCATTTT.

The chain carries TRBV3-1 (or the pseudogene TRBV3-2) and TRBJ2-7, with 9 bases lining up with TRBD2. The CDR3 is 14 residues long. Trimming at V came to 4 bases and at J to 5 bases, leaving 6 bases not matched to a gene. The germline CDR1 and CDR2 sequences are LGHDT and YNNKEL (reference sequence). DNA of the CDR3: TGTGCCAGCAGCCTCGCGGGAGGGCCCGACGAGCAGTACTTC. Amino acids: CASSLAGGPDEQYF.

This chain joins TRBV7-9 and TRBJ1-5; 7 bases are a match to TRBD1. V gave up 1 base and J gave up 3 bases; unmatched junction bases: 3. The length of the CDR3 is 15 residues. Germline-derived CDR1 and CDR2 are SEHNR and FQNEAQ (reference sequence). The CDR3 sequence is CASSLDGTVNQPQHF. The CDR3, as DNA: TGTGCCAGCAGCTTAGACGGGACAGTCAATCAGCCCCAGCATTTT.

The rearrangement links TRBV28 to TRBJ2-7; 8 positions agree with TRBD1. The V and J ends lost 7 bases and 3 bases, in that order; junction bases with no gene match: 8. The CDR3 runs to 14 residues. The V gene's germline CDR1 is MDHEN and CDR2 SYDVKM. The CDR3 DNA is TGTGCCAGCACCTACGCTGACAGGGGCTACGAGCAGTACTTC. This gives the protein CASTYADRGYEQYF.

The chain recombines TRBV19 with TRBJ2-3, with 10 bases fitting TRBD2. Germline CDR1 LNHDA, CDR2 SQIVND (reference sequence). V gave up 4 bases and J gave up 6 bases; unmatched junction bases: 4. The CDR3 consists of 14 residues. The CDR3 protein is CASSTEAGGDTQYF. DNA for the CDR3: TGTGCCAGTAGTACGGAAGCGGGGGGGGATACGCAGTATTTT.

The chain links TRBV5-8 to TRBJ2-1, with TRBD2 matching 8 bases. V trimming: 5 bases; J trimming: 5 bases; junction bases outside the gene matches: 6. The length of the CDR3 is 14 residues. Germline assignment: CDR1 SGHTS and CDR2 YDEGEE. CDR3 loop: CASRGLAADNEQFF. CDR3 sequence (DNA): TGTGCCAGCAGAGGACTAGCAGCTGACAATGAGCAGTTCTTC.

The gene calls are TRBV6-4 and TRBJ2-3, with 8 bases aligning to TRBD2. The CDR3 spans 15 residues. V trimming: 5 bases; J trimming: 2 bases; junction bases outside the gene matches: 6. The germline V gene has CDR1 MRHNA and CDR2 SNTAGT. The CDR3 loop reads CASSSERGNTDTQYF. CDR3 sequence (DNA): TGTGCCAGCAGTTCGGAGCGGGGGAACACAGATACGCAGTATTTT.

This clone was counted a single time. Here the CDR3 reads CASSELTSRSGANVLTF. CDR3 in DNA: TGTGCCAGCAGTGAATTGACATCCCGCTCTGGGGCCAACGTCCTGACTTTC. The chain has TRBV6-1 and TRBJ2-6, with D unresolved. Trimming took 2 bases from V and 0 from J, leaving 11 bases between them. The germline gives CDR1 MNHNS, CDR2 SASEGT. This CDR3 is 17 amino acids long.

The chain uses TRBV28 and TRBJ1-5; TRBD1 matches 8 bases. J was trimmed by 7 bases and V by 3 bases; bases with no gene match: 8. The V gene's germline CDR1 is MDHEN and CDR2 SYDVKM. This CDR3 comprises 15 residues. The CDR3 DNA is TGTGCCAGCAGTTTCCCGACAGGGGTGGGCCAGCCCCAGCATTTT. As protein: CASSFPTGVGQPQHF.